The 16 T cell receptor beta chains below all came from one sample that was sequenced in a study of preoperative IRX-2 immunotherapy in early breast cancer (dated by TCRdb to about 2019). Sample treatment or condition, as interpreted from the label and publication: preoperative locoregional IRX-2 cytokine immunotherapy. Library generation was performed with the immunoSEQ multiplex PCR assay. TCRdb provides this immuneACCESS table in a form limited to in-frame rearrangements. Some clones are lacking; in checked studies, under half of them reflect an unresolved V gene, and why the rest are absent is not known. For this sample there are around 57,000 clones; roughly 94% appear just once. In total, the top ten clones hold roughly 1.5% of the sample. Sampling was done from a patient treated with IRX-2 immunotherapy. The receptors stem from a human donor with breast cancer.

V usage is TRBV5-4 and J usage is TRBJ2-3, with 8 bases fitting TRBD2. J gave up 0 bases and V 2 bases, and 5 bases lay outside the gene matches. The CDR3 is 16 amino acids. Germline CDR1 is SGHNT and CDR2 is YYREEE (reference sequence). The CDR3 region has the DNA TGTGCCAGCAGCTTCCTTCGGGGGGGCAGCACAGATACGCAGTATTTT. This translates into CASSFLRGGSTDTQYF.

This clone was detected once. V is TRBV28 and J is TRBJ2-1; 8 positions agree with TRBD1. V gave up 3 bases and J gave up 2 bases; unmatched junction bases: 3. The CDR3 extends over 15 amino acids. In germline, CDR1 is MDHEN, CDR2 SYDVKM. As DNA, the CDR3 is TGTGCCAGCAGTTTGGACAGGGCCGCCTACAATGAGCAGTTCTTC. Translated: CASSLDRAAYNEQFF.

The DNA for the CDR3 is TGTGCCAGCAGCGTACCAGACGGGGTAGTTTCGACAGATACGCAGTATTTT. Amino acid sequence: CASSVPDGVVSTDTQYF. This chain uses TRBV9 with TRBJ2-3, with a weak D call TRBD2 (5 bases). CDR3 size: 17 residues. The V end lost 1 base, the J end lost 3 bases, and 18 bases lay between the germline ends. Germline CDR1 SGDLS, CDR2 YYNGEE.

The rearrangement uses TRBV7-9 and TRBJ2-3, with TRBD1 matching 8 bases. V shed 5 bases and J 11 bases; nucleotides not matched to a gene: 9. Germline values: CDR1 SEHNR, CDR2 FQNEAQ (reference sequence). This CDR3 has 13 residues. CDR3 DNA sequence: TGTGCCAGCAGCGAGGGAGTGGGGACAGGGCAGTATTTT. Its translation is CASSEGVGTGQYF.

This sequence joins TRBV28 and TRBJ2-4; no clear D gene. The CDR3 covers 15 residues. Trimming shortened V by 2 bases and J by 0 bases, and 8 bases separated the two germline ends. Germline CDR1 is MDHEN and CDR2 is SYDVKM. For the CDR3, the DNA is TGTGCCAGCAGTTTAACCGGTGGAGCCAAAAACATTCAGTACTTC. Protein sequence: CASSLTGGAKNIQYF. Full variable domain (rest looked up from reference TRBV28 and TRBJ2-4): DVKVTQSSRYLVKRTGEKVFLECVQDMDHENMFWYRQDPGLGLRLIYFSYDVKMKEKGDIPEGYSVSREKKERFSLILESASTNQTSMYLCASSLTGGAKNIQYFGAGTRLSVL.

The chain is built from TRBV28 and TRBJ2-5, with 9 positions matching TRBD1. Germline V gene sequence: CDR1 MDHEN, CDR2 SYDVKM. V shed 6 bases and J 5 bases; nucleotides not matched to a gene: 7. The CDR3 has 14 amino acids. The CDR3 nucleotides read TGTGCCAGCAGCCGTCCTGGGACAGGGGAGACCCAGTACTTC. The encoded protein is CASSRPGTGETQYF. The whole variable domain, filled in from reference TRBV28 and TRBJ2-5, reads DVKVTQSSRYLVKRTGEKVFLECVQDMDHENMFWYRQDPGLGLRLIYFSYDVKMKEKGDIPEGYSVSREKKERFSLILESASTNQTSMYLCASSRPGTGETQYFGPGTRLLVL.

This sequence joins TRBV11-3 and TRBJ2-1; 10 bases align to TRBD2. The germline CDR1 and CDR2 sequences are SGHNT and YENEEA. CDR3 size: 19 residues. After removal of 5 bases from V and 10 bases from J, the junction contained 23 bases not matched to a gene. In DNA, the CDR3 is TGTGCCAGCAGCCCCCGAGAGGGTAGCGGGGGGTGGCCTATCGGCGAGCAGTTCTTC. Translated, it gives CASSPREGSGGWPIGEQFF.

This chain connects TRBV7-6 to TRBJ2-5; D is unclear. CDR3 length: 11 residues. V lost 4 bases and J lost 11, with 11 bases in between. Germline values: CDR1 SGHVS, CDR2 FNYEAQ. CDR3 nucleotide sequence: TGTGCCAGCAGCTCCGGGCTTTGGCAGTACTTC. Protein: CASSSGLWQYF.

The rearrangement uses TRBV11-2 and TRBJ1-4; D is perhaps TRBD1 (5 bases). This CDR3 has 13 residues. V was shortened by 2 bases and J by 12 bases, with 13 bases between the two germline ends. Germline V CDR1 and CDR2: SGHAT, FQNNGV. The CDR3 DNA is TGTGCCAGCAGCTTATCCTCCCGGGGGGAACTGTTTTTT. Translating gives CASSLSSRGELFF.

This chain uses TRBV29-1 with TRBJ2-7; weak D call: TRBD1 (6 bases). The V end lost 3 bases, the J end lost 6 bases, and 15 bases lay between the germline ends. In germline, CDR1 is SQVTM, CDR2 ANQGSEA. This CDR3 region has 13 residues. CDR3 sequence: CSVDTGIPSEQYF. As DNA, the CDR3 is TGCAGCGTTGACACAGGGATCCCCTCCGAGCAGTACTTC.

CDR3 bases: TGTGCCAGCTCACCAACACTAGCCAATGAGCAGTTCTTC. Residues: CASSPTLANEQFF. This rearrangement joins TRBV18 to TRBJ2-1, with a weak D call TRBD2 (6 bases). V lost 2 bases, J lost 6 bases, and 8 bases lay in between. This CDR3 is 13 amino acids long. The germline CDR1 and CDR2 sequences are KGHSH and LQKENI.

The CDR3 loop is CASSQVPSVSGREKLFF. The CDR3 bases are TGTGCCAGCAGCCAAGTCCCCTCGGTTTCGGGGCGTGAAAAACTGTTTTTT. This rearrangement joins TRBV4-2 to TRBJ1-4; TRBD1 might be the D (5 bases). This CDR3 has 17 amino acids. V gave up 1 base and J gave up 7 bases, with 19 bases separating them. Germline-derived CDR1 and CDR2 are LGHNA and YNFKEQ.

The gene calls are TRBV2 and TRBJ2-7, with D uncertain. The CDR3 totals 12 residues. Per the germline V gene, CDR1 is SNHLY and CDR2 is FYNNEI. The ends were cut back, 6 bases at V and 4 bases at J, with 10 bases in the middle. The CDR3 region has the DNA TGTGCCAGCAGCTGGTCCCGATACGAGCAGTACTTC. Translated, it gives CASSWSRYEQYF. Supplemented by reference TRBV2 and TRBJ2-7, the full variable domain reads EPEVTQTPSHQVTQMGQEVILRCVPISNHLYFYWYRQILGQKVEFLVSFYNNEISEKSEIFDDQFSVERPDGSNFTLKIRSTKLEDSAMYFCASSWSRYEQYFGPGTRLTVT.

The chain recombines TRBV10-3 with TRBJ2-3; the D is unclear. The CDR3 contains 15 residues. CDR1 is ENHRY, CDR2 SYGVKD, per germline. Trimming took 0 bases from V and 0 from J, leaving 7 bases between them. Written as DNA, the CDR3 is TGTGCCATCAGTGAGTCGGGGATTAGCACAGATACGCAGTATTTT. Protein: CAISESGISTDTQYF.

V gene TRBV28 combines with J gene TRBJ1-1; D possibly corresponds to TRBD1 (6 bases). Germline CDR1 is MDHEN and CDR2 is SYDVKM. Trimming shortened V by 10 bases and J by 4 bases, and 13 bases separated the two germline ends. This CDR3 is built from 12 residues. The CDR3 sequence is CATRGWGTEAFF. CDR3 coding DNA: TGTGCCACCAGGGGATGGGGCACTGAAGCTTTCTTT. Together with reference TRBV28 and TRBJ1-1, the CDR3 gives the full variable domain: DVKVTQSSRYLVKRTGEKVFLECVQDMDHENMFWYRQDPGLGLRLIYFSYDVKMKEKGDIPEGYSVSREKKERFSLILESASTNQTSMYLCATRGWGTEAFFGQGTRLTVV.

Of note for this clone: Relative to the germline gene, one junction end is altered; a read error may explain this. The chain carries TRBV20-1 and TRBJ1-2; 9 bases align to TRBD1. The CDR3 spans 11 residues. Germline V lookup: CDR1 DFQATT, CDR2 SNEGSKA (reference sequence). CDR3 in amino acids: CSADEQGAPGF. Written as DNA, the CDR3 is TGCAGTGCCGACGAACAGGGGGCGCCTGGCTTC.